The source of this T cell receptor (beta chain) is a study of blood T cell repertoires in COVID-19. This clone was detected a few times. Per germline, CDR1 KGHSH and CDR2 LQKENI. J was trimmed by 6 bases and V by 0 bases; bases with no gene match: 7. The CDR3 runs 16 residues. Some clones are missing from TCRdb's copy, which holds only in-frame ones; the method was immunoSEQ multiplex PCR. Altogether 150,000 to 200,000 clones are present, 65% to 90% being singletons, with the ten largest covering 8% to 10%. The receptor was derived from a man aged 55 to 70 with acute or convalescent COVID-19. The J gene is TRBJ2-2, the V gene TRBV18, with 7 bases matching TRBD1. Sequenced input: peripheral blood. This CDR3 reads CASSPPKTGWAGELFF. The CDR3 region has the DNA TGTGCCAGCTCACCACCGAAGACAGGGTGGGCCGGGGAGCTGTTTTTT.